Presented here are 28 T cell receptor beta chains from one specimen sequenced in a study of Tregs in tolerant kidney transplant recipients. Recipients received nonmyeloablative bone marrow transplants from related graft donors, with transient mixed chimerism. Data came from immunoSEQ multiplex PCR; TCRdb stores just in-frame clones and leaves some out. The data hold 81,000 or so clones, with 90% to 95% observed a single time. The specimen was CD4+ T cells from blood (PBMCs), collected 24 months after the transplant. These receptor sequences come from a human patient who received a combined kidney and bone marrow transplant. Some T cells here may be from the graft donor.

The CDR3 here is CASSLLGTGGSYEQYF. CDR3 DNA sequence: TGTGCCAGCAGTTTATTAGGGACAGGGGGCTCCTACGAGCAGTACTTC. The chain joins TRBV27 to TRBJ2-7; 11 bases map to TRBD1. This CDR3 region has 16 residues. V shed 1 base, J shed 0 bases, and the junction held 2 bases outside the gene matches. Germline V gene sequence: CDR1 MNHEY, CDR2 SMNVEV (reference sequence).

This chain links TRBV18 with TRBJ1-1; TRBD1 aligns across 7 bases. Per the germline V gene, CDR1 is KGHSH and CDR2 is LQKENI. The V and J ends lost 2 bases and 0 bases, in that order; junction bases with no gene match: 6. This CDR3 region has 16 residues. The CDR3 nucleotides read TGTGCCAGCTCACCAGATGACAGGGCCATGAACACTGAAGCTTTCTTT. This gives the protein CASSPDDRAMNTEAFF.

The chain uses TRBV7-2 and TRBJ2-7; 8 positions match TRBD2. The CDR3 sequence is 15 residues long. Germline V gives CDR1 SGHTA, CDR2 FQGNSA. V was clipped by 5 bases and J by 2 bases; unmatched bases: 8. The CDR3 bases are TGTGCCAGCAGCCCCATAACGGGGGGGACCTACGAGCAGTACTTC. Protein product: CASSPITGGTYEQYF.

V is TRBV5-1 and J is TRBJ2-5; 15 bases map to TRBD2. After removal of 4 bases from V and 4 bases from J, the junction contained 5 bases not matched to a gene. There are 16 residues in the CDR3. From germline, CDR1 is SGHRS and CDR2 YFSETQ. For the CDR3, the DNA is TGCGCCAGCAGCATACCGGGACTAGCGGGAGGAGAGACCCAGTACTTC. Its protein is CASSIPGLAGGETQYF.

This clone was recorded a few times. V and J are TRBV6-1 and TRBJ2-1, with 10 bases that match TRBD2. Trimming took 2 bases from V and 1 from J; bases not matched to a gene: 5. Germline-derived CDR1 and CDR2 are MNHNS and SASEGT. This CDR3 is 17 amino acids long. CDR3 in amino acids: CASSELASGSSYNEQFF. In nucleotides, the CDR3 is TGTGCCAGCAGTGAACTGGCTAGCGGGAGTTCCTACAATGAGCAGTTCTTC.

In regard to this clone: The sample contains more than one DNA sequence encoding this CDR3. This sequence joins TRBV19 and TRBJ1-1; 8 nucleotides align to TRBD1. There are 14 residues in the CDR3. With 3 bases clipped from V and 2 bases from J, the junction kept 2 bases outside the gene matches. Germline V gene lookup returns CDR1 LNHDA and CDR2 SQIVND (reference sequence). CDR3 region: CASSIDRGNTEAFF. CDR3 coding DNA: TGTGCCAGTAGTATTGACAGGGGAAACACTGAAGCTTTCTTT.

The J gene is TRBJ2-2, the V gene TRBV19; the D gene is possibly TRBD1 (5 bases). V was cut by 3 bases and J by 9 bases, with 17 bases left in between. The germline V gene has CDR1 LNHDA and CDR2 SQIVND (reference sequence). This CDR3 has 15 amino acids. Here the CDR3 DNA reads TGTGCCAGTAGTATTGCGGCAGGGCAAGAGCGGGAGCTGTTTTTT. Residues: CASSIAAGQERELFF. The whole variable domain, remainder taken from reference TRBV19 and TRBJ2-2, is DGGITQSPKYLFRKEGQNVTLSCEQNLNHDAMYWYRQDPGQGLRLIYYSQIVNDFQKGDIAEGYSVSREKKESFPLTVTSAQKNPTAFYLCASSIAAGQERELFFGEGSRLTVL.

The gene calls are TRBV7-8 and TRBJ2-2, with D unresolved. Trimming stripped 6 bases from V and 5 bases from J, with 10 bases between. Germline values: CDR1 SGHVS, CDR2 FQNEAQ. This CDR3 comprises 13 residues. The CDR3 here is CASSYDRTGELFF. CDR3 nucleotides: TGTGCCAGCAGTTATGATAGAACCGGGGAGCTGTTTTTT.

The chain carries TRBV19 and TRBJ2-4; possible D gene TRBD1, 6 bases. The CDR3 is 14 amino acids. Per germline, CDR1 LNHDA and CDR2 SQIVND (reference sequence). The V gene lost 3 bases and the J gene lost 6 bases, with 12 bases spanning the gap. The CDR3 region has the DNA TGTGCCAGTAGTATGGGGCAGGGGATAAACATTCAGTACTTC. It encodes CASSMGQGINIQYF.

The rearrangement joins TRBV7-2 to TRBJ1-1; D perhaps matches TRBD1 (6 bases). Trimming removed 2 bases at V and 4 bases at J, with 14 bases between. Germline assignment: CDR1 SGHTA and CDR2 FQGNSA. The CDR3 covers 15 residues. CDR3 loop: CASSLRSGEGTEAFF. CDR3 nucleotide sequence: TGTGCCAGCAGCTTACGATCAGGGGAGGGCACTGAAGCTTTCTTT.

This clone was observed a handful of times. The genes are TRBV18 and TRBJ1-2, with 10 bases that match TRBD1. The CDR3 totals 16 residues. Looked up from germline, CDR1 is KGHSH and CDR2 is LQKENI. The ends lost 0 bases at V and 6 bases at J; junction bases unmatched: 7. The CDR3 spells CASSPPRQGAIDGYTF. The CDR3, as DNA: TGTGCCAGCTCACCACCTAGACAGGGGGCGATCGATGGCTACACCTTC.

This clone was observed a single time. This CDR3 reads CASSQDFGGGELFF. DNA of the CDR3: TGTGCCAGCAGCCAAGATTTCGGGGGAGGGGAGCTGTTTTTT. This chain joins TRBV4-2 and TRBJ2-2; D perhaps matches TRBD2 (6 bases). The CDR3 extends over 14 amino acids. Germline CDR1 reads LGHNA; CDR2 reads YNFKEQ. V was trimmed by 0 bases and J by 8 bases, leaving 10 bases between them.

The chain combines TRBV21-1 with TRBJ2-1; TRBD2, the table's D call, was not compared with the DNA. TRBV21-1 is noted as a pseudogene. The CDR3 sequence is 14 residues long. The CDR3 DNA sequence: TGTGCCAGCTCTTACTTAGCGGGAGGCAATGAGCAGTTCTTC. This translates into CASSYLAGGNEQFF.

On this clone itself: One junction end does not reproduce the germline sequence, and a read error may be involved. The chain links TRBV11-3 to TRBJ1-2, with 7 positions matching TRBD1. CDR3 length: 11 amino acids. The V gene's germline CDR1 is SGHNT and CDR2 YENEEA. Written as DNA, the CDR3 is TGTGCCAGCAGCGCGACAGGGTCCTCGGTCTTC. It translates to CASSATGSSVF.

This chain joins TRBV30 and TRBJ2-7; TRBD1 aligns across 7 bases. Germline V gene data show CDR1 as GTSNPN and CDR2 as SVGIG (reference sequence). The ends lost 5 bases at V and 3 bases at J; junction bases unmatched: 4. This CDR3 is 12 amino acids long. The CDR3 DNA reads as TGTGCCTGGGGACCAGGGGGCTACGAGCAGTACTTC. Amino acid sequence: CAWGPGGYEQYF.

V gene TRBV4-2 combines with J gene TRBJ1-3; D is unclear. The V gene lost 4 bases and the J gene lost 0 bases, with 16 bases spanning the gap. The germline V gene encodes CDR1 LGHNA and CDR2 YNFKEQ. The CDR3 spans 17 residues. CDR3 region: CASSPDGRHSSGNTIYF. Here the CDR3 DNA reads TGTGCCAGCAGCCCAGACGGTAGGCACAGCTCTGGAAACACCATATATTTT.

The chain links TRBV6-5 to TRBJ2-1; 7 positions agree with TRBD1. Per germline, CDR1 MNHEY and CDR2 SVGAGI. The CDR3 runs to 14 residues. V dropped 6 bases and J dropped 5; count of bases not matched to a gene: 7. The CDR3 spells CASSRQGSHNEQFF. In DNA, the CDR3 is TGTGCCAGCAGCCGACAGGGTTCGCACAATGAGCAGTTCTTC.

The V gene is TRBV7-9, the J gene TRBJ2-7; tentative D call: TRBD1 (6 bases). This CDR3 contains 17 residues. Deletions cut 5 bases from V and 0 bases from J, with 20 bases between. From germline, CDR1 is SEHNR and CDR2 FQNEAQ (reference sequence). The DNA for the CDR3 is TGTGCCAGCAGCCGCGACCGGGACACACAATTCTCCTACGAGCAGTACTTC. Translation: CASSRDRDTQFSYEQYF.

This chain connects TRBV5-1 to TRBJ2-5, with 9 positions matching TRBD1. The CDR3 loop spans 15 amino acids. Trimming at V came to 3 bases and at J to 3 bases, leaving 6 bases not matched to a gene. Germline CDR1 reads SGHRS; CDR2 reads YFSETQ. The chain's CDR3 is CASSSTGTGKETQYF. CDR3 in DNA: TGCGCCAGCAGCTCGACCGGGACAGGGAAAGAGACCCAGTACTTC.

The rearrangement joins TRBV5-5 to TRBJ1-2, with 7 bases that match TRBD1. Trimming removed 0 bases from V and 7 bases from J; junction bases left unmatched: 12. CDR1 SGHKS and CDR2 YYEKEE come from the germline V gene (reference sequence). The CDR3 is made up of 16 amino acids. The CDR3, as DNA: TGTGCCAGCAGCTTGGCTAATCCCCGACAGGGCGGTGGCTACACCTTC. Its protein product is CASSLANPRQGGGYTF.

V and J are TRBV7-3 and TRBJ2-1, with 8 bases aligning to TRBD2. The CDR3 has 14 amino acids. Germline CDR1 and CDR2: SGHTA and FQGTGA. The V and J ends lost 4 bases and 7 bases, in that order; junction bases with no gene match: 6. CDR3 coding DNA: TGTGCCAGCAGCTCCAAACTAGCGGATAATGAGCAGTTCTTC. Translating it yields CASSSKLADNEQFF.

This chain uses TRBV7-2 with TRBJ2-3; 10 bases are shared with TRBD2. The V gene's germline CDR1 is SGHTA and CDR2 FQGNSA. This CDR3 region has 15 residues. J was trimmed by 2 bases and V by 5 bases; bases with no gene match: 4. The CDR3 DNA sequence: TGTGCCAGCAGCCGGACTAGCGGAGCCACAGATACGCAGTATTTT. Translating gives CASSRTSGATDTQYF.

This chain connects TRBV28 to TRBJ2-7; 12 bases match TRBD1. CDR3 length equals 16 residues. V dropped 7 bases and J dropped 7; count of bases not matched to a gene: 14. Germline-derived CDR1 and CDR2 are MDHEN and SYDVKM. The DNA of the CDR3 is TGTGCCAGCACCCGGGCCGGGACAGGGGGCGCGGGGGAGCAGTACTTC. Its protein is CASTRAGTGGAGEQYF. Supplemented by reference TRBV28 and TRBJ2-7, the full variable domain reads DVKVTQSSRYLVKRTGEKVFLECVQDMDHENMFWYRQDPGLGLRLIYFSYDVKMKEKGDIPEGYSVSREKKERFSLILESASTNQTSMYLCASTRAGTGGAGEQYFGPGTRLTVT.

This rearrangement joins TRBV5-4 to TRBJ1-2; D ambiguous. V lost 4 bases and J 4 bases, leaving 11 bases between the germline ends. This CDR3 is built from 13 residues. Germline V gene sequence: CDR1 SGHNT, CDR2 YYREEE (reference sequence). This CDR3 is CASSDTGFYGYTF. The CDR3 DNA reads TGTGCCAGCAGCGATACGGGATTCTATGGCTACACCTTC.

The V call is TRBV27, the J call TRBJ2-7; tentative D call: TRBD1 (5 bases). The CDR3 totals 13 residues. The germline gives CDR1 MNHEY, CDR2 SMNVEV (reference sequence). Trimming took off 4 bases at V and 3 bases at J, with 10 bases between the two ends. CDR3 DNA: TGTGCCAGCAGTTCTCTGCAGGGCTACGAGCAGTACTTC. It yields the protein CASSSLQGYEQYF.

The chain joins TRBV29-1 to TRBJ2-5; D may be TRBD2 (6 bases). The germline V and J ends were trimmed by 3 bases and 5 bases, with 13 bases remaining between them. The CDR3 sequence is 13 residues long. CDR1 is SQVTM and CDR2 is ANQGSEA in the germline V gene. For the CDR3, the DNA is TGCAGCGTTGAGCGGAGGGATGACGAGACCCAGTACTTC. Amino acids: CSVERRDDETQYF.

The genes are TRBV5-1 and TRBJ1-3; D gene unclear. V was clipped by 0 bases and J by 4 bases, with 5 bases between them. Germline CDR1 SGHRS, CDR2 YFSETQ. This CDR3 has 13 residues. In nucleotides, the CDR3 is TGCGCCAGCAGCTTGGACAGAGGAAACACCATATATTTT. Its protein product is CASSLDRGNTIYF.

The J gene is TRBJ1-5, the V gene TRBV6-1, with 11 bases matching TRBD1. With 4 bases clipped from V and 4 bases from J, the junction kept 6 bases outside the gene matches. Germline-derived CDR1 and CDR2 are MNHNS and SASEGT. This CDR3 has 16 residues. CDR3 nucleotides: TGTGCCAGCAGTGTCACCGGGACAGGGGGGAATCAGCCCCAGCATTTT. This encodes CASSVTGTGGNQPQHF.